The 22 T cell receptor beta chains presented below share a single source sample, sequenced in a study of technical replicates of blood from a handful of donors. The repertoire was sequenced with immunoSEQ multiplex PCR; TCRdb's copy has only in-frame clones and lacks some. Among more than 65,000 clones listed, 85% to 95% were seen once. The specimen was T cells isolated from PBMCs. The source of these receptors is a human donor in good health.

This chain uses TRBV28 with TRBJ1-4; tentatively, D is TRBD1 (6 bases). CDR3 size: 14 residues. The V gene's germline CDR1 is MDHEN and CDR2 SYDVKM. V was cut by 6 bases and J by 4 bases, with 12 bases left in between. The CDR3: CASRVLDSNEKLFF. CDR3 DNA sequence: TGTGCCAGCAGGGTCCTGGACAGTAATGAAAAACTGTTTTTT.

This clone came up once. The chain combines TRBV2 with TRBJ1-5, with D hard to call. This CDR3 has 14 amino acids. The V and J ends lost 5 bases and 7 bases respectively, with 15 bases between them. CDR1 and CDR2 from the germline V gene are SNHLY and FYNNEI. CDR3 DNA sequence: TGTGCCAGCAGTAGTGAGGTTTCGGGGCAGCCCCAGCATTTT. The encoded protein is CASSSEVSGQPQHF.

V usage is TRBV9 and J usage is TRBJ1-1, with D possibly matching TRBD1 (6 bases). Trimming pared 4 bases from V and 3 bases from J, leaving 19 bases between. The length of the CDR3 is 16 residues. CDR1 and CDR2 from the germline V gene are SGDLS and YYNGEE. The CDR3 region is CASSHPNDRSDTEAFF. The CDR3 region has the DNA TGTGCCAGCAGCCATCCGAACGACAGGAGTGACACTGAAGCTTTCTTT.

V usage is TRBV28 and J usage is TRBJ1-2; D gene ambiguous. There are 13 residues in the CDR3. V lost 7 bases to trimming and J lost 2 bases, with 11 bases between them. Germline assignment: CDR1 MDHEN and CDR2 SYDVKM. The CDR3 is CASTLPGNYGYTF. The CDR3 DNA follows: TGTGCCAGCACCTTACCGGGGAACTATGGCTACACCTTC.

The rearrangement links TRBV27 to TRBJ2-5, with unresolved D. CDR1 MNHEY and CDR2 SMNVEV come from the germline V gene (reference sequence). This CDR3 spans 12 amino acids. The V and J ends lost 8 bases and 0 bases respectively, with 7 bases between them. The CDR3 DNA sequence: TGTGCCAGCCGAGGTTACCAAGAGACCCAGTACTTC. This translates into CASRGYQETQYF.

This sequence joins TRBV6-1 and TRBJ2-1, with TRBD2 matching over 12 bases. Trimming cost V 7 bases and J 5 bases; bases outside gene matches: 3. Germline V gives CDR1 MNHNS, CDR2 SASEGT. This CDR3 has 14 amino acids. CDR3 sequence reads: CASITSGGHNEQFF. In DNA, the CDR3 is TGTGCCAGCATAACTAGCGGGGGGCACAATGAGCAGTTCTTC.

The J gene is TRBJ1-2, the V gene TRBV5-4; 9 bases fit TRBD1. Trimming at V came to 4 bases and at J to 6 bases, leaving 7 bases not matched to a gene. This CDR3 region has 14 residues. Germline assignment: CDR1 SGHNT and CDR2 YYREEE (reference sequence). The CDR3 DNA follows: TGTGCCAGCAGCCCCTGGACAGGGGCTGATGGCTACACCTTC. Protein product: CASSPWTGADGYTF.

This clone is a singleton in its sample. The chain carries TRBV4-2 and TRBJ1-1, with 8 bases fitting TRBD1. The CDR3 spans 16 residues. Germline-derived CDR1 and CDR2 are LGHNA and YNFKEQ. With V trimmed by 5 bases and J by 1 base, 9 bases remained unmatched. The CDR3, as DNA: TGTGCCAGCAGCTACGGGACAGGAATAGCGAACACTGAAGCTTTCTTT. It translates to CASSYGTGIANTEAFF.

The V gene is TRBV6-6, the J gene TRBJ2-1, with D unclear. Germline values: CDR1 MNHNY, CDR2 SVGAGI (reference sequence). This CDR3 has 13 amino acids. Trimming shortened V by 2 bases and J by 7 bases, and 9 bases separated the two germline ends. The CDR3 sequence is CASSYRDKNEQFF. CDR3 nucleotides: TGTGCCAGCAGTTACCGCGACAAGAATGAGCAGTTCTTC.

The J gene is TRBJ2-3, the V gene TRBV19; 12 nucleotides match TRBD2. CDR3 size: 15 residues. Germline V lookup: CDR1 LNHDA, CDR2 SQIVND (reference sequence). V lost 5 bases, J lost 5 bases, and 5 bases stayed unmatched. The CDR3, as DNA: TGTGCCAGTAGTGCGACTAGCGGGGGCTTAGATACGCAGTATTTT. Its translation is CASSATSGGLDTQYF.

The CDR3 loop reads CAIKGQGKGETQYF. CDR3 nucleotide sequence: TGTGCCATCAAGGGACAGGGCAAGGGGGAGACCCAGTACTTC. The chain carries TRBV10-3 and TRBJ2-5; 9 bases line up with TRBD1. The V gene end was trimmed by 7 bases and the J gene end by 5 bases; junction bases not matched to a gene: 8. Germline V gene sequence: CDR1 ENHRY, CDR2 SYGVKD. The CDR3 spans 14 residues.

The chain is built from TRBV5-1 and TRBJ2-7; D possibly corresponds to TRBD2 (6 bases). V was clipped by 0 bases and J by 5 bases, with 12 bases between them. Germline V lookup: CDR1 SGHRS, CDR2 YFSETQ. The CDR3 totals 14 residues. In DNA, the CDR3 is TGCGCCAGCAGCTTGGACAGGTCGGGGGACGAGCAGTACTTC. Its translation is CASSLDRSGDEQYF.

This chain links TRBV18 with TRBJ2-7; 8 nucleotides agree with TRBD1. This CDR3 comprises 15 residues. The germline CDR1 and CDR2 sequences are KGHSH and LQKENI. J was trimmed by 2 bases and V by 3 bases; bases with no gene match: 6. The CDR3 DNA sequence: TGTGCCAGCTCACCCGGGACAGGTACTCCCTACGAGCAGTACTTC. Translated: CASSPGTGTPYEQYF.

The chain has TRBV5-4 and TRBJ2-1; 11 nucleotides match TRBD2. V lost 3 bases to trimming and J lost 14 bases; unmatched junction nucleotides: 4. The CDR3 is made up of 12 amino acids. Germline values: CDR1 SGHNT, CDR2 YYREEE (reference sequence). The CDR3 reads CASSWLAGGEFF. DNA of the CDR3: TGTGCCAGCAGCTGGTTAGCGGGAGGGGAGTTCTTC. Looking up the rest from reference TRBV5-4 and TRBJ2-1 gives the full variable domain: ETGVTQSPTHLIKTRGQQVTLRCSSQSGHNTVSWYQQALGQGPQFIFQYYREEENGRGNFPPRFSGLQFPNYSSELNVNALELDDSALYLCASSWLAGGEFFGPGTRLTVL.

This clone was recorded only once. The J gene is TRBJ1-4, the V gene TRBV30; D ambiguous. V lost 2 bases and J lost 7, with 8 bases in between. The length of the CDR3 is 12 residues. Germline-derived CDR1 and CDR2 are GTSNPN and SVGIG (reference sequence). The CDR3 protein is CAWSPLGEKLFF. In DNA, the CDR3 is TGTGCCTGGAGTCCCCTAGGTGAAAAACTGTTTTTT.

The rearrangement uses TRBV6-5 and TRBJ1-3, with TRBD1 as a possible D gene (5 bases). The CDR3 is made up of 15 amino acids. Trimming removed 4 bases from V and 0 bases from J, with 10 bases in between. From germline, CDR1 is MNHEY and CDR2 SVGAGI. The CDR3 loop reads CASSFLRGSGNTIYF. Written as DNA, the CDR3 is TGTGCCAGCAGTTTTCTAAGGGGCTCTGGAAACACCATATATTTT.

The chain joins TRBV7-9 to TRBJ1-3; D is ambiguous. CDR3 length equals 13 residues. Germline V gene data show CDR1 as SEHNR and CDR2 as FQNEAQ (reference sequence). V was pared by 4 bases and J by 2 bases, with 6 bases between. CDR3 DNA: TGTGCCAGCAGCTCGGGTCCTGGAAACACCATATATTTT. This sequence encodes CASSSGPGNTIYF.

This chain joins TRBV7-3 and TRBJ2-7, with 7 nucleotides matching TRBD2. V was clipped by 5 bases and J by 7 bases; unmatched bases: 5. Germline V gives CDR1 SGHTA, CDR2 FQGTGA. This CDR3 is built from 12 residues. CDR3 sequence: CASSPREGEQYF. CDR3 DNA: TGTGCCAGCAGCCCGAGGGAGGGGGAGCAGTACTTC.

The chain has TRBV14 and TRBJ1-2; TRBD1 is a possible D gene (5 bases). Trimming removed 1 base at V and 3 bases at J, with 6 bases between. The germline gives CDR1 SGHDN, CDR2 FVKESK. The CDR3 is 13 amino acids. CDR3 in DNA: TGTGCCAGCAGCCAAGGACAGTACTATGGCTACACCTTC. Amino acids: CASSQGQYYGYTF.

CDR3 nucleotides: TGCGCCAGCAGCAGGCCCTCCGGACAGGGAACAGATACGCAGTATTTT. This codes for CASSRPSGQGTDTQYF. The chain is built from TRBV4-1 and TRBJ2-3, with 8 bases that match TRBD1. Per the germline V gene, CDR1 is MGHRA and CDR2 is YSYEKL. V was pared by 5 bases and J by 3 bases, with 10 bases of the junction left unmatched. The CDR3 loop spans 16 amino acids.

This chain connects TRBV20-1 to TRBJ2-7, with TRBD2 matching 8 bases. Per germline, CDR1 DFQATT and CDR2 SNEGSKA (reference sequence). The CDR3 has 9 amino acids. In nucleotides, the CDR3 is TGCAATGCGGGGGGTTTTAGTTACTTC. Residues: CNAGGFSYF.

This CDR3 is CASSQDDFSGYTF. CDR3 sequence (DNA): TGCGCCAGCAGCCAAGACGACTTCTCCGGCTACACCTTC. The rearrangement links TRBV4-3 to TRBJ1-2; D not certain. Deletions cut 0 bases from V and 8 bases from J, with 10 bases between. Germline values: CDR1 LGHNA, CDR2 YSLEER. The CDR3 sequence is 13 residues long.